This T cell receptor beta chain derives from a study of blood T cell repertoires in COVID-19. Overall study: T cells, B-cell-depleted T cells, or PBMCs supplied cDNA or gDNA.

Germline assignment: CDR1 SGHTA and CDR2 FQGTGA. The CDR3 runs to 13 residues. V was clipped by 5 bases and J by 5 bases, with 13 bases between them. This clone appeared a few times. TCRdb's copy holds only in-frame clones and misses some; the assay was immunoSEQ multiplex PCR. The sample has about 26,000 clones; roughly 84% are singletons. The sequence was collected from a human donor in a cohort sampled during active COVID-19. This sequence joins TRBV7-3 and TRBJ2-7, with D possibly TRBD2 on 5 matching bases. Sequenced: peripheral blood. CDR3 region: CASSATTSHEQYF. In DNA form, the CDR3 reads TGTGCCAGCAGCGCGACTACGAGCCACGAGCAGTACTTC.